This TCR beta chain stems from a study of cytomegalovirus exposure and HLA in healthy donors. Study-level findings and limits: Most TCR beta V segments were productive about 87% or about 30% of the time in an earlier analysis.

The PCR used 60 Vbeta and 13 Jbeta primers. TCRdb's table, derived via immunoSEQ multiplex PCR, lists solely in-frame clones and lacks some. This table lists roughly 40,000 clones. Germline V lookup: CDR1 MRHNA, CDR2 SNTAGT. The CDR3 has 15 amino acids. The V gene end was trimmed by 10 bases and the J gene end by 6 bases; junction bases not matched to a gene: 13. Worth noting for this clone: Its antigen is unidentified.

The chain joins TRBV6-4 to TRBJ2-3, with 10 nucleotides matching TRBD2. The material sequenced was PBMCs. This TCR was recovered from a male donor in good health and CMV-seronegative. CDR3 amino acids: CATEERAGGTDTQYF. As DNA, the CDR3 is TGTGCCACCGAGGAACGAGCGGGAGGGACCGATACGCAGTATTTT.